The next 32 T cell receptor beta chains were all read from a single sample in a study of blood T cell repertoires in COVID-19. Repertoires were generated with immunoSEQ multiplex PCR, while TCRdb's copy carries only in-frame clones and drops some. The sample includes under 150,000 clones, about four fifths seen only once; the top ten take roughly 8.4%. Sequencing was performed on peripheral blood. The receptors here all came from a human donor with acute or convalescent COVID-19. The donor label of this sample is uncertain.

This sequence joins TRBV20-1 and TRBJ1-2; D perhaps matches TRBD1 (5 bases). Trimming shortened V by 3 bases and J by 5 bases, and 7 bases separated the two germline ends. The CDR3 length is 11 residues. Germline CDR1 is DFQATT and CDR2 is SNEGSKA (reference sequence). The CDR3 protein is CSARSGYGYTF. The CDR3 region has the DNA TGCAGTGCTAGGTCAGGGTATGGCTACACCTTC.

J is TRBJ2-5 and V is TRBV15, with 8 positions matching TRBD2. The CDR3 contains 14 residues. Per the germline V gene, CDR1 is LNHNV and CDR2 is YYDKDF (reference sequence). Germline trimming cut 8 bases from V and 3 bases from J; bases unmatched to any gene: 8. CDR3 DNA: TGTGCCACCGGCGAGTGGCGGGGGGAAGAGACCCAGTACTTC. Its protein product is CATGEWRGEETQYF.

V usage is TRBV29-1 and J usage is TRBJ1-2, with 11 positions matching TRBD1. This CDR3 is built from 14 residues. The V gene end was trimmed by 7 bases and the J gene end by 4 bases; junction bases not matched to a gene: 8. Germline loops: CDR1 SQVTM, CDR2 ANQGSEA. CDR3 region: CSALSGTGGYGYTF. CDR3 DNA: TGCAGCGCACTCTCTGGGACAGGGGGCTATGGCTACACCTTC.

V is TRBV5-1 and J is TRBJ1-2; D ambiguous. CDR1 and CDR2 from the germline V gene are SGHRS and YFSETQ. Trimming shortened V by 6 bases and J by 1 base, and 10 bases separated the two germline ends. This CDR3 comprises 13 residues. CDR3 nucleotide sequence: TGCGCCAGCACCATGTCGAGTAACTATGGCTACACCTTC. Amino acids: CASTMSSNYGYTF. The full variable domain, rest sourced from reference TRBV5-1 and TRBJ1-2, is KAGVTQTPRYLIKTRGQQVTLSCSPISGHRSVSWYQQTPGQGLQFLFEYFSETQRNKGNFPGRFSGRQFSNSRSEMNVSTLELGDSALYLCASTMSSNYGYTFGSGTRLTVV.

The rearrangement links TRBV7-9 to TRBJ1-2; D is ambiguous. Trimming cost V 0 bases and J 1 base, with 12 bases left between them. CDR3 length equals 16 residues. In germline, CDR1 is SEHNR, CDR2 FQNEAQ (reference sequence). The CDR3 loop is CASSLARGMDNYGYTF. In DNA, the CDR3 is TGTGCCAGCAGCTTAGCGCGGGGTATGGATAACTATGGCTACACCTTC.

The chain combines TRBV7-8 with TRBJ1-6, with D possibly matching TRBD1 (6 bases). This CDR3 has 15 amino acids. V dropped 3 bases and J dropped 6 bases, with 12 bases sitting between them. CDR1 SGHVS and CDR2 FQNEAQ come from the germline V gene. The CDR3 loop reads CASSFETGSNSPLHF. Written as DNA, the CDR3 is TGTGCCAGCAGCTTTGAGACAGGCTCTAATTCACCCCTCCACTTT.

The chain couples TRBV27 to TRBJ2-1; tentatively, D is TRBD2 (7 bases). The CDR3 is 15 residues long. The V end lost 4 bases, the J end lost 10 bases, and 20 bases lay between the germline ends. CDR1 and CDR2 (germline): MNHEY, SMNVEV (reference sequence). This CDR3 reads CASSWGGTPPTEQFF. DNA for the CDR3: TGTGCCAGCAGTTGGGGGGGCACTCCGCCCACAGAGCAGTTCTTC.

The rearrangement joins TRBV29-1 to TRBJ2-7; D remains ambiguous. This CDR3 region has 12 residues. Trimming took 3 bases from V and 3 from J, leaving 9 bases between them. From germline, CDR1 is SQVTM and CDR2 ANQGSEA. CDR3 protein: CSVDDESYEQYF. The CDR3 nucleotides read TGCAGCGTTGATGATGAGAGCTACGAGCAGTACTTC.

The CDR3 DNA sequence: TGTGCCAGCAGCTTGATACCTTCACCAGGGTTCTCTGGAAACACCATATATTTT. Translated: CASSLIPSPGFSGNTIYF. The chain combines TRBV5-6 with TRBJ1-3; TRBD1 is a possible D gene (5 bases). This CDR3 is 18 amino acids long. The V and J ends lost 1 base and 0 bases respectively, with 17 bases between them. Per germline, CDR1 SGHDT and CDR2 YYEEEE.

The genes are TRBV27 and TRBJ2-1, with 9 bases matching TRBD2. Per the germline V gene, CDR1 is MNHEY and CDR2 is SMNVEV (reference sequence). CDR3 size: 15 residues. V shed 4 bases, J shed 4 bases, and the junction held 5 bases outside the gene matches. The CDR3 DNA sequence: TGTGCCAGCAGTTCGGCGGGGGGGCGTTACAATGAGCAGTTCTTC. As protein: CASSSAGGRYNEQFF.

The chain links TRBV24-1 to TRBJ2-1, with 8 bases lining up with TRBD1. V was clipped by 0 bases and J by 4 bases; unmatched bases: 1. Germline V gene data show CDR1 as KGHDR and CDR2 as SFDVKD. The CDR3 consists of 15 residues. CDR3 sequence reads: CATSDLGTGYNEQFF. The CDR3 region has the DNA TGTGCCACCAGTGATTTGGGGACAGGATACAATGAGCAGTTCTTC.

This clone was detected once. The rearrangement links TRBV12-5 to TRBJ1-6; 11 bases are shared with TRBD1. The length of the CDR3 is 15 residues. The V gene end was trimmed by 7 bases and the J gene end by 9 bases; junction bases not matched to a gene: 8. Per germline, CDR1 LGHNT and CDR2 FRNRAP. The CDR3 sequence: CASALKGQGVSPLHF. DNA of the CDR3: TGTGCTAGTGCCTTGAAGGGACAGGGGGTTTCACCCCTCCACTTT.

The CDR3 bases are TGTGCCAGCAGTGAAGCCTGGGACAGGGGGGCCTATGGCTACACCTTC. This encodes CASSEAWDRGAYGYTF. The chain has TRBV2 and TRBJ1-2, with 11 bases lining up with TRBD1. The CDR3 spans 16 residues. Germline loops: CDR1 SNHLY, CDR2 FYNNEI. The J segment lost 4 bases and the V segment lost 0 bases, leaving 4 bases of the junction unmatched.

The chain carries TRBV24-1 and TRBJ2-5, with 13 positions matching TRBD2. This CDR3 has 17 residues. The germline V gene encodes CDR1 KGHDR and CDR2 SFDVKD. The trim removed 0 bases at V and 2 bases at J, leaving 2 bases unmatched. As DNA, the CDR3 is TGTGCCACCAGTGATTTGCGGACTAGCGGGGGACAAGAGACCCAGTACTTC. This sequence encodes CATSDLRTSGGQETQYF.

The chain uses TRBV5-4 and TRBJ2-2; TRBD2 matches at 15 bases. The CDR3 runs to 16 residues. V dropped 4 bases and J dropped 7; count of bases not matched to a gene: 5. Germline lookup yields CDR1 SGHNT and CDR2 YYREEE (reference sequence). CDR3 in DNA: TGTGCCAGCAGCCCAGGACTAGCGGGGGGGATCGGGGAGCTGTTTTTT. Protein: CASSPGLAGGIGELFF.

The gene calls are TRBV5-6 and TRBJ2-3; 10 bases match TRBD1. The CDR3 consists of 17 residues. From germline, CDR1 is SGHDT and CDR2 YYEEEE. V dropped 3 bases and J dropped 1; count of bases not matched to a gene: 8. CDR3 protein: CASSSPGQGWGTDTQYF. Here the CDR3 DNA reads TGTGCCAGCAGCTCACCGGGACAGGGGTGGGGCACAGATACGCAGTATTTT.

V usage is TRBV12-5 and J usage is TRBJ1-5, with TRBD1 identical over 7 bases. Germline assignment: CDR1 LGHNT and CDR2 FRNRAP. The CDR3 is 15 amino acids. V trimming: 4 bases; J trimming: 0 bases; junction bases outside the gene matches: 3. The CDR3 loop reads CASGSGQVSNQPQHF. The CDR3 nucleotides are TGTGCTAGTGGTTCAGGACAGGTTAGCAATCAGCCCCAGCATTTT.

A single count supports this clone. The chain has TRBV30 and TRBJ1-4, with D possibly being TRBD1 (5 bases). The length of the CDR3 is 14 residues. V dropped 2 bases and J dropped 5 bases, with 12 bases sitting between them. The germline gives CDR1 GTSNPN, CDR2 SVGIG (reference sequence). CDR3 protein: CAWSPDSVNEKLFF. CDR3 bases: TGTGCCTGGAGTCCCGACAGCGTAAATGAAAAACTGTTTTTT.

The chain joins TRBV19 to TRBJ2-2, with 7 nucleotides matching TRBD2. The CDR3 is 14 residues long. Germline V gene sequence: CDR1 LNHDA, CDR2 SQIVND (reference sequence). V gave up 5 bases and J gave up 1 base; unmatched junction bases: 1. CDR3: CASSWGGNTGELFF. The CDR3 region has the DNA TGTGCCAGTAGTTGGGGGGGGAACACCGGGGAGCTGTTTTTT.

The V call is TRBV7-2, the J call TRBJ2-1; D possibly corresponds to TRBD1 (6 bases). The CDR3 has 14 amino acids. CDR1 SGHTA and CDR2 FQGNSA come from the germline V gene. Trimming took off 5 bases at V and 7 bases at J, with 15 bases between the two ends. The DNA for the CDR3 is TGTGCCAGCAGCCCTGACAGGTGGCGAAATGAGCAGTTCTTC. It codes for CASSPDRWRNEQFF.

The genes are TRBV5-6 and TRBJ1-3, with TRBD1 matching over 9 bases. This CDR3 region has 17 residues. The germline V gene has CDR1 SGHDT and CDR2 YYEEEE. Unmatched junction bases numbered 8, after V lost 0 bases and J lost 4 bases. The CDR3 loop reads CASSLGRDRASGNTIYF. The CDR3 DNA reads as TGTGCCAGCAGCTTGGGTCGGGACAGGGCATCCGGAAACACCATATATTTT.

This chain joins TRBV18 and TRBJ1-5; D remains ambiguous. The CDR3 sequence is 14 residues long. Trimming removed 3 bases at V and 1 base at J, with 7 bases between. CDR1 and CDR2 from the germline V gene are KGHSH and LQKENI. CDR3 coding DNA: TGTGCCAGCTCACCGGGCTCCAGCAATCAGCCCCAGCATTTT. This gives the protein CASSPGSSNQPQHF.

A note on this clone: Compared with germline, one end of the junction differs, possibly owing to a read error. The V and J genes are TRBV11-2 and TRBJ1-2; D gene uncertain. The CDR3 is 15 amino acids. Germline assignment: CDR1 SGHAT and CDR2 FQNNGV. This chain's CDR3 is CASSLDGRGLYGYTF. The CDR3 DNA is TGTGCCAGCAGCCTAGACGGGAGAGGCCTCTATGGCTACACCTTC.

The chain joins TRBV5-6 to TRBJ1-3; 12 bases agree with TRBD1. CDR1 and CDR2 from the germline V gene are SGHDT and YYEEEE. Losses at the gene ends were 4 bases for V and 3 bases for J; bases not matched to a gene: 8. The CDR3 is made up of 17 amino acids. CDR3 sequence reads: CASSRGQGAIYGNTIYF. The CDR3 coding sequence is TGTGCCAGCAGCCGGGGACAGGGGGCGATTTATGGAAACACCATATATTTT.

As DNA, the CDR3 is TGTGCCAGCAGCAAAGCGACTAGCGGCCCCTCGGGGGAGCAGTACGTC. Its protein product is CASSKATSGPSGEQYV. The rearrangement links TRBV21-1 to TRBJ2-7; the table assigns TRBD2, which was not confirmed against the DNA. TRBV21-1 is a pseudogene segment. The CDR3 extends over 16 amino acids.

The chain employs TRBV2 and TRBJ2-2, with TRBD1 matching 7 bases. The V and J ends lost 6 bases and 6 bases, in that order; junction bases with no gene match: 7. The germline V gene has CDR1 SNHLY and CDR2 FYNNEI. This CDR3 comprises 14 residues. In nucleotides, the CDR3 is TGTGCCAGCAGCATAGGGGGCTGGGCCGGGGAGCTGTTTTTT. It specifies CASSIGGWAGELFF.

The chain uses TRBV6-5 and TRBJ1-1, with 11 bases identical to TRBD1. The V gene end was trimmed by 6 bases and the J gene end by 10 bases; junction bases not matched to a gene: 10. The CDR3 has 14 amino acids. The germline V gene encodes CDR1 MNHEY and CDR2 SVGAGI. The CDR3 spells CASRALGQGAGAFF. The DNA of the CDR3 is TGTGCCAGCAGGGCCCTCGGACAGGGGGCCGGAGCTTTCTTT.

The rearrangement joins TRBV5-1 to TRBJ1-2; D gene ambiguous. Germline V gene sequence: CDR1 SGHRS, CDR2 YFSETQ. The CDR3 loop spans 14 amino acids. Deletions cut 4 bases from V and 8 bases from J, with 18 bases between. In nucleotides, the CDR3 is TGCGCCAGCAGCCTCGGGTACGAGTACGAGGGCTACACCTTC. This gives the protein CASSLGYEYEGYTF.

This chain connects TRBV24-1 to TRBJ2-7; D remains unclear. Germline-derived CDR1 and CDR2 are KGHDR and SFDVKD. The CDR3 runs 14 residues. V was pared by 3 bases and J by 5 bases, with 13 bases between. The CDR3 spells CATSDNSFGDEQYF. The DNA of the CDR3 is TGTGCCACCAGTGATAACAGTTTTGGCGACGAGCAGTACTTC.

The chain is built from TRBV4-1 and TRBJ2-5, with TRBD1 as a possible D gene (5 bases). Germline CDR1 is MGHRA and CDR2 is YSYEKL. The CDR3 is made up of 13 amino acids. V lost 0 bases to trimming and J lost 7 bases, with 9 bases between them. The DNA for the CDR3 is TGCGCCAGCAGCCAAGATACAGGTCTGACCCAGTACTTC. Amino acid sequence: CASSQDTGLTQYF.

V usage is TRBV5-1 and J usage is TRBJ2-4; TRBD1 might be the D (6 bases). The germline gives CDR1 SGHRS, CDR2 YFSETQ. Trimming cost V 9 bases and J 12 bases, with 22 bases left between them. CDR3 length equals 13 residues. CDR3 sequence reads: CATRRGHVFGQYF. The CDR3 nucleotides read TGCGCCACCCGCAGGGGCCACGTGTTCGGTCAGTACTTC.

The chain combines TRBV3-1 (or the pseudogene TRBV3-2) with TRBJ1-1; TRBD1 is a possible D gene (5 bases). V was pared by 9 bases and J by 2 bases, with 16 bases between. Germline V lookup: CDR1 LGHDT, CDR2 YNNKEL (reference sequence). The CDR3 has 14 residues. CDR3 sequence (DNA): TGTGCCAGTCACGGGGGGGAGCTAAACACTGAAGCTTTCTTT. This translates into CASHGGELNTEAFF.